This paragraph covers one TCR beta chain sequence. Assay used: immunoSEQ multiplex PCR; TCRdb lists only in-frame clones, some missing. The data show about 52,000 clones, 95% to 97% seen once. The data originate from a study of siplizumab effects on memory and regulatory T cells. V was clipped by 1 base and J by 2 bases; unmatched bases: 10. The CDR3 covers 17 residues. Germline CDR1 reads MGHDK; CDR2 reads SYGVNS. This sequence originates from a human donor in good health. This sequence joins TRBV25-1 and TRBJ1-2; 7 positions agree with TRBD1. Sequenced input: naive CD4+ T cells sorted from blood. The CDR3 DNA follows: TGTGCCAGCAGTGAATGGGGCAGGGGGGGAAAGAACTATGGCTACACCTTC. Protein product: CASSEWGRGGKNYGYTF.